Below, 10 T cell receptor beta chains from the same sample are listed, as sequenced in a study of chemoradiotherapy in HPV16-positive cancers (dated by TCRdb to 2021 to 2024). Receptor libraries were prepared by the immunoSEQ multiplex PCR assay. This is the immuneACCESS table as TCRdb keeps it, with only in-frame sequences that have V and J called. A part of the clones is gone; compared with another copy, unresolved V genes explain less than half, and the rest is unexplained. This sample is represented by more than 7,000 clones; 71% of them were singletons. The ten largest clones take up roughly 20% of the sample. Specimen collection occurred from a patient who underwent chemoradiotherapy. Receptors originate from a human donor with HPV-associated anogenital cancer.

The CDR3 loop is CASSLALDTQYF. Here the CDR3 DNA reads TGTGCCAGCAGCTTGGCGCTAGATACGCAGTATTTT. This sequence joins TRBV11-2 and TRBJ2-3; D unclear. V shed 3 bases and J shed 5 bases, with 6 bases lying between them. This CDR3 has 12 residues. Germline assignment: CDR1 SGHAT and CDR2 FQNNGV.

The chain links TRBV15 to TRBJ1-4, with D uncertain. V was shortened by 1 base and J by 7 bases, with 7 bases between the two germline ends. The CDR3 covers 13 residues. Per the germline V gene, CDR1 is LNHNV and CDR2 is YYDKDF (reference sequence). DNA for the CDR3: TGTGCCACCAGCAGAGTCCCTTCTGAAAAACTGTTTTTT. Protein: CATSRVPSEKLFF.

The V gene is TRBV28, the J gene TRBJ2-7; 11 nucleotides agree with TRBD1. The length of the CDR3 is 15 residues. Germline-derived CDR1 and CDR2 are MDHEN and SYDVKM. Unmatched junction bases numbered 7, after V lost 2 bases and J lost 7 bases. The chain's CDR3 is CASSLGQGAALEQYF. The CDR3 DNA reads as TGTGCCAGCAGTTTAGGACAGGGGGCAGCGTTGGAGCAGTACTTC. The variable domain in full, with the rest retrieved from reference TRBV28 and TRBJ2-7, is DVKVTQSSRYLVKRTGEKVFLECVQDMDHENMFWYRQDPGLGLRLIYFSYDVKMKEKGDIPEGYSVSREKKERFSLILESASTNQTSMYLCASSLGQGAALEQYFGPGTRLTVT.

J is TRBJ2-3 and V is TRBV7-6; D not resolved. V was pared by 2 bases and J by 6 bases, with 6 bases between. The CDR3 runs to 12 residues. Germline CDR1 SGHVS, CDR2 FNYEAQ. The CDR3 nucleotides are TGTGCCAGCAGCTTACATTCCGATACGCAGTATTTT. Translating gives CASSLHSDTQYF.

Written as DNA, the CDR3 is TGTGCCAGCAGCTTACCGCAGGGTCGCCAGTACTTC. Its protein product is CASSLPQGRQYF. This chain joins TRBV7-9 and TRBJ2-5; D may be TRBD1 (5 bases). This CDR3 is built from 12 residues. CDR1 and CDR2 (germline): SEHNR, FQNEAQ (reference sequence). V was shortened by 2 bases and J by 10 bases, with 11 bases between the two germline ends.

This clone was counted between two and nine times. The V gene is TRBV14, the J gene TRBJ2-1; maybe TRBD2 (5 bases). Germline CDR1 is SGHDN and CDR2 is FVKESK. V was shortened by 3 bases and J by 4 bases, with 22 bases between the two germline ends. This CDR3 is built from 18 residues. CDR3 nucleotide sequence: TGTGCCAGCAGCCACAGCGTGGGAAAGCGGACGATTTACAATGAGCAGTTCTTC. Protein sequence: CASSHSVGKRTIYNEQFF.

The chain carries TRBV6-6 and TRBJ1-2; D remains unclear. This CDR3 comprises 12 residues. V dropped 7 bases and J dropped 5 bases, with 11 bases sitting between them. Germline V lookup: CDR1 MNHNY, CDR2 SVGAGI (reference sequence). CDR3 DNA sequence: TGTGCCAGCACCCACCCCGTTTATGGCTACACCTTC. Its protein product is CASTHPVYGYTF.

The chain uses TRBV19 and TRBJ2-7; D gene unclear. V lost 3 bases, J lost 2 bases, and 8 bases lay in between. CDR1 is LNHDA and CDR2 is SQIVND in the germline V gene (reference sequence). The CDR3 runs 13 residues. Here the CDR3 DNA reads TGTGCCAGTAGTATCGGCCTGACCTACGAGCAGTACTTC. Its translation: CASSIGLTYEQYF.

The chain uses TRBV7-9 and TRBJ2-5, with D perhaps matching TRBD2 (7 bases). Germline CDR1 SEHNR, CDR2 FQNEAQ (reference sequence). V was shortened by 5 bases and J by 6 bases, with 19 bases between the two germline ends. The CDR3 loop spans 15 amino acids. The CDR3 coding sequence is TGTGCCAGCAGCCCCATAGGGGGGGTCGGCAAGACCCAGTACTTC. Its translation: CASSPIGGVGKTQYF. Drawing the rest from reference TRBV7-9 and TRBJ2-5, the complete variable domain is DTGVSQNPRHKITKRGQNVTFRCDPISEHNRLYWYRQTLGQGPEFLTYFQNEAQLEKSRLLSDRFSAERPKGSFSTLEIQRTEQGDSAMYLCASSPIGGVGKTQYFGPGTRLLVL.

The genes are TRBV6-5 and TRBJ1-1, with D unclear. V dropped 8 bases and J dropped 5 bases, with 18 bases sitting between them. The CDR3 has 14 amino acids. Germline V lookup: CDR1 MNHEY, CDR2 SVGAGI. The CDR3 sequence is CASGIQRGKTEAFF. The CDR3, as DNA: TGTGCCAGCGGGATACAGAGAGGGAAGACTGAAGCTTTCTTT.